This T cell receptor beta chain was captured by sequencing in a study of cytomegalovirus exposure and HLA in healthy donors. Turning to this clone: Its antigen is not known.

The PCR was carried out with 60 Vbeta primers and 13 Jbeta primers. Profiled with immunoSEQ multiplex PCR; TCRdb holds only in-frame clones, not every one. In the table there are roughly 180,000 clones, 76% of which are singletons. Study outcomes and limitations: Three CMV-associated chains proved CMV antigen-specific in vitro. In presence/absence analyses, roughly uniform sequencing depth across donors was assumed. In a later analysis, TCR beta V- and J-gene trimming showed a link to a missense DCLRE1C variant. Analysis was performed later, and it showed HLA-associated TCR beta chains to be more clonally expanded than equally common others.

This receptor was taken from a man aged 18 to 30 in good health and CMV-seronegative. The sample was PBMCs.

The CDR3 DNA reads TGTGCCAGCAGCGAACAACAGGGTCTCAACTCTGGAAACACCATATATTTT. Amino acid sequence: CASSEQQGLNSGNTIYF. The gene calls are TRBV14 and TRBJ1-3; D perhaps matches TRBD1 (6 bases). Trimming cost V 5 bases and J 0 bases, with 17 bases left between them. Per the germline V gene, CDR1 is SGHDN and CDR2 is FVKESK. This CDR3 has 17 amino acids.